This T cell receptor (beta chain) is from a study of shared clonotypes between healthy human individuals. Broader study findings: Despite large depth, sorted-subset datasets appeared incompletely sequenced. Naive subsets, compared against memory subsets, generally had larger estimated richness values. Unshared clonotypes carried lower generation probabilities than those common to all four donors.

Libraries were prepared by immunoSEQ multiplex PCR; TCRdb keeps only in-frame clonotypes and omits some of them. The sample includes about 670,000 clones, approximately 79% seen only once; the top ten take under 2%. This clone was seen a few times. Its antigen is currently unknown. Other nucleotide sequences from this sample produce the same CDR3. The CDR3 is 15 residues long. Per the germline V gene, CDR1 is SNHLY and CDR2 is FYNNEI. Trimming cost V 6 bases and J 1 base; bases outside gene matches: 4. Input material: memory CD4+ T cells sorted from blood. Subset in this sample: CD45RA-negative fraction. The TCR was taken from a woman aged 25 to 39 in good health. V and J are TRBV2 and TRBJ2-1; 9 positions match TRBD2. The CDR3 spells CASSYSGSSYNEQFF. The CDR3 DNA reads TGTGCCAGCAGCTATAGCGGGAGTTCCTACAATGAGCAGTTCTTC.